This T cell receptor (beta chain) is from a study of shared clonotypes between healthy human individuals. The assay was carried out at the deep level. The method was immunoSEQ multiplex PCR; TCRdb's version includes in-frame clones alone and lacks a portion of them. The sample contains around 2.5 million clones, 93% of which appear only once. Germline V gene sequence: CDR1 SGHRS, CDR2 YFSETQ. V lost 4 bases to trimming and J lost 0 bases, with 14 bases between them. CDR3 size: 15 residues. HIV-negative, healthy adults without recent acute infections or vaccinations were the donors. The sequence came from a man between 18 and 29 years old in good health. Some clones in this sample may be carry-over from other donors' samples. Sequenced sample: naive CD4+ T cells from PBMCs. Sample subset: CD45RA+ positively selected. The J gene is TRBJ2-7, the V gene TRBV5-1; weak D call: TRBD1 (6 bases). CDR3 DNA sequence: TGCGCCAGCAGCGGGGACACCCCGAGCTCCTACGAGCAGTACTTC. As protein: CASSGDTPSSYEQYF. Full variable domain (rest looked up from reference TRBV5-1 and TRBJ2-7): KAGVTQTPRYLIKTRGQQVTLSCSPISGHRSVSWYQQTPGQGLQFLFEYFSETQRNKGNFPGRFSGRQFSNSRSEMNVSTLELGDSALYLCASSGDTPSSYEQYFGPGTRLTVT.